The 31 T cell receptor beta chains given below trace back to one sample, sequenced in a study of radiation and T cells in renal cell carcinoma. Time point meaning: baseline pretreatment blood. The treatment was: 15 Gy SBRT to primary tumor, nephrectomy 4 weeks later. Sequencing used immunoSEQ multiplex PCR; TCRdb keeps in-frame clones, though not all of them. Altogether some 150,000 clones are present, 70% to 90% being singletons, with the ten largest covering 12%. The material was blood, obtained from a patient whose treatment included radiotherapy and nephrectomy. The receptor source for this set is a woman between 50 and 59 years old with renal cell carcinoma.

The chain couples TRBV6-1 to TRBJ1-1; 10 bases map to TRBD1. Trimming removed 3 bases from V and 4 bases from J; junction bases left unmatched: 2. Looked up from germline, CDR1 is MNHNS and CDR2 is SASEGT. The CDR3 covers 14 residues. CDR3 protein: CASSEGTGVTEAFF. The CDR3 DNA sequence: TGTGCCAGCAGTGAGGGGACAGGGGTCACTGAAGCTTTCTTT.

The chain recombines TRBV30 with TRBJ1-2; possible D gene TRBD1, 5 bases. The CDR3 is made up of 14 amino acids. Germline CDR1 and CDR2: GTSNPN and SVGIG (reference sequence). V lost 3 bases and J lost 6, with 17 bases in between. The CDR3 bases are TGTGCCTGGAGGTTAAAGGGGCGGCCGGATGGCTACACCTTC. It encodes CAWRLKGRPDGYTF. The variable domain in full, completed from reference TRBV30 and TRBJ1-2, reads SQTIHQWPATLVQPVGSPLSLECTVEGTSNPNLYWYRQAAGRGLQLLFYSVGIGQISSEVPQNLSASRPQDRQFILSSKKLLLSDSGFYLCAWRLKGRPDGYTFGSGTRLTVV.

V and J are TRBV7-8 and TRBJ2-5; no clear D gene. Looked up from germline, CDR1 is SGHVS and CDR2 is FQNEAQ. Trimming pared 1 base from V and 1 base from J, leaving 7 bases between. This CDR3 spans 14 amino acids. This chain's CDR3 is CASSLEVSQETQYF. In DNA form, the CDR3 reads TGTGCCAGCAGCTTAGAAGTGAGCCAAGAGACCCAGTACTTC.

This chain links TRBV19 with TRBJ2-2; perhaps TRBD2 as D (7 bases). With 7 bases removed from V and 4 bases from J, the gap between germline ends came to 19 bases. Per the germline V gene, CDR1 is LNHDA and CDR2 is SQIVND (reference sequence). The CDR3 is 16 residues long. CDR3 bases: TGTGCCAGTAAAGATAGGGGGGGCCGGATCACCGGGGAGCTGTTTTTT. Its translation: CASKDRGGRITGELFF.

The table lists this clone with a count of one. This chain connects TRBV7-2 to TRBJ1-5; D is uncertain. V dropped 2 bases and J dropped 1 base, with 6 bases sitting between them. CDR1 is SGHTA, CDR2 FQGNSA, per germline. The CDR3 totals 14 residues. The CDR3 is CASSLRMSNQPQHF. In DNA, the CDR3 is TGTGCCAGCAGCTTAAGGATGAGCAATCAGCCCCAGCATTTT.

As DNA, the CDR3 is TGTGCCAGCAGCTTCCGTAAGCGGGGGCGGTACGAGCAGTACTTC. Its translation is CASSFRKRGRYEQYF. This chain joins TRBV13 and TRBJ2-7; 8 nucleotides align to TRBD2. The length of the CDR3 is 15 residues. Germline CDR1 and CDR2: PRHDT and FYEKMQ (reference sequence). The ends lost 3 bases at V and 4 bases at J; junction bases unmatched: 8. The variable domain in full, completed from reference TRBV13 and TRBJ2-7, reads AAGVIQSPRHLIKEKRETATLKCYPIPRHDTVYWYQQGPGQDPQFLISFYEKMQSDKGSIPDRFSAQQFSDYHSELNMSSLELGDSALYFCASSFRKRGRYEQYFGPGTRLTVT.

Only a few counts were recorded for this clone. CDR3 DNA: TGTGCCAGCAGTGAGTGGTCAGGGTCCACTGAAGCTTTCTTT. Residues: CASSEWSGSTEAFF. This chain links TRBV2 with TRBJ1-1; tentatively, D is TRBD1 (5 bases). V was shortened by 3 bases and J by 4 bases, with 12 bases between the two germline ends. CDR1 and CDR2 (germline): SNHLY, FYNNEI. The CDR3 is 14 residues long.

This clone has a single count. The chain is built from TRBV15 and TRBJ2-7; a possible D gene is TRBD2 (5 bases). The CDR3 is 16 residues long. From germline, CDR1 is LNHNV and CDR2 YYDKDF (reference sequence). V lost 0 bases to trimming and J lost 3 bases, with 15 bases between them. CDR3 DNA: TGTGCCACCAGCAGAGATACCCGCCGAGGGCTCTACGAGCAGTACTTC. It yields the protein CATSRDTRRGLYEQYF.

Only a few counts were recorded for this clone. The genes are TRBV7-8 and TRBJ1-1; D unclear. The V gene's germline CDR1 is SGHVS and CDR2 FQNEAQ. CDR3 length equals 15 residues. V lost 4 bases, J lost 9 bases, and 21 bases lay in between. CDR3 residues: CASSSQTREGVKAFF. Here the CDR3 DNA reads TGTGCCAGCAGCTCGCAAACCCGAGAGGGAGTTAAAGCTTTCTTT.

The chain recombines TRBV5-3 with TRBJ1-1; D is perhaps TRBD1 (6 bases). TRBV5-3 is given ORF status, its function remaining uncertain. The CDR3 consists of 16 residues. The V and J ends lost 3 bases and 4 bases respectively, with 19 bases between them. The CDR3 protein is CARSYRFRGGSTEAFF. The CDR3 DNA reads TGTGCCAGAAGCTATAGGTTCAGGGGTGGGAGCACTGAAGCTTTCTTT.

The chain combines TRBV5-1 with TRBJ2-3, with D perhaps TRBD1 or TRBD2 (6 bases each). The V end was cut by 1 base, the J end by 6 bases, with 12 bases between. Germline CDR1 is SGHRS and CDR2 is YFSETQ. The CDR3 contains 14 residues. The CDR3 region is CASSLFGGGDTQYF. Here the CDR3 DNA reads TGCGCCAGCAGCTTGTTCGGGGGCGGGGATACGCAGTATTTT.

This clone appeared a few times. The chain employs TRBV19 and TRBJ1-2, with D possibly being TRBD1 (5 bases). Germline assignment: CDR1 LNHDA and CDR2 SQIVND (reference sequence). V dropped 7 bases and J dropped 4 bases, with 19 bases sitting between them. CDR3 size: 15 residues. The CDR3, as DNA: TGTGCCAGTACCCCGGGACCTACTCCGGGCTATGGCTACACCTTC. It is translated as CASTPGPTPGYGYTF.

This sequence joins TRBV6-5 and TRBJ2-1, with 8 bases that match TRBD2. Looked up from germline, CDR1 is MNHEY and CDR2 is SVGAGI. J was trimmed by 6 bases and V by 7 bases; bases with no gene match: 11. This CDR3 spans 15 amino acids. CDR3 loop: CASKSGGERANEQFF. DNA of the CDR3: TGTGCCAGCAAGAGCGGGGGCGAACGGGCCAATGAGCAGTTCTTC.

This rearrangement joins TRBV7-6 to TRBJ1-3; TRBD1 matches 7 bases. Unmatched junction bases numbered 7, after V lost 0 bases and J lost 2 bases. The CDR3 totals 17 residues. Germline V gives CDR1 SGHVS, CDR2 FNYEAQ. CDR3 residues: CASSLAGQPNPGNTIYF. CDR3 sequence (DNA): TGTGCCAGCAGCTTAGCGGGACAGCCTAACCCTGGAAACACCATATATTTT.

This clone was picked up many times. The chain recombines TRBV10-3 with TRBJ2-3; D is uncertain. V was trimmed by 8 bases and J by 1 base, leaving 4 bases between them. Germline CDR1 is ENHRY and CDR2 is SYGVKD. This CDR3 comprises 11 residues. The CDR3 sequence is CAIWGTDTQYF. The CDR3 coding sequence is TGTGCCATCTGGGGCACAGATACGCAGTATTTT.

This chain connects TRBV19 to TRBJ1-1, with 8 bases lining up with TRBD1. The junction had 1 base not matched to a gene; V was cut back by 6 bases and J by 1 base. This CDR3 contains 13 residues. The germline V gene encodes CDR1 LNHDA and CDR2 SQIVND (reference sequence). CDR3 sequence: CASRTGENTEAFF. DNA for the CDR3: TGTGCCAGTAGGACAGGGGAGAACACTGAAGCTTTCTTT.

V usage is TRBV5-6 and J usage is TRBJ2-4; D is unresolved. The CDR3 contains 14 residues. The V and J ends lost 2 bases and 1 base respectively, with 7 bases between them. Germline V lookup: CDR1 SGHDT, CDR2 YYEEEE. The CDR3 sequence: CASSLGAAKNIQYF. CDR3 coding DNA: TGTGCCAGCAGCTTAGGCGCGGCCAAAAACATTCAGTACTTC. Filled out from reference TRBV5-6 and TRBJ2-4, the complete variable domain reads DAGVTQSPTHLIKTRGQQVTLRCSPKSGHDTVSWYQQALGQGPQFIFQYYEEEERQRGNFPDRFSGHQFPNYSSELNVNALLLGDSALYLCASSLGAAKNIQYFGAGTRLSVL.

The DNA for the CDR3 is TGTGCCAGCAAGGGGGGGGCTAGCTCCTACAATGAGCAGTTCTTC. Its protein is CASKGGASSYNEQFF. The chain has TRBV6-5 and TRBJ2-1, with a possible D match to TRBD2 (7 bases). Trimming took off 7 bases at V and 0 bases at J, with 13 bases between the two ends. The CDR3 loop spans 15 amino acids. The germline CDR1 and CDR2 sequences are MNHEY and SVGAGI.

The chain couples TRBV5-1 to TRBJ1-2, with D uncertain. V lost 3 bases and J 5 bases, leaving 20 bases between the germline ends. The CDR3 runs to 16 residues. CDR1 is SGHRS, CDR2 YFSETQ, per germline. The chain's CDR3 is CASSSSLGLTSYGYTF. The DNA of the CDR3 is TGCGCCAGCAGCTCCAGTTTGGGCTTAACTTCGTATGGCTACACCTTC.

CDR3 nucleotides: TGTGCCAGCAGCTGGACAGGGTACGGGGGAAACACTGAAGCTTTCTTT. This gives the protein CASSWTGYGGNTEAFF. This rearrangement joins TRBV7-2 to TRBJ1-1; TRBD1 agrees at 8 bases. Germline-derived CDR1 and CDR2 are SGHTA and FQGNSA. CDR3 length: 16 residues. Trimming cost V 4 bases and J 2 bases; bases outside gene matches: 9. Looking up the rest from reference TRBV7-2 and TRBJ1-1 gives the full variable domain: GAGVSQSPSNKVTEKGKDVELRCDPISGHTALYWYRQSLGQGLEFLIYFQGNSAPDKSGLPSDRFSAERTGGSVSTLTIQRTQQEDSAVYLCASSWTGYGGNTEAFFGQGTRLTVV.

This chain uses TRBV19 with TRBJ1-2; TRBD1 matches at 7 bases. The J segment lost 4 bases and the V segment lost 4 bases, leaving 12 bases of the junction unmatched. Germline CDR1 reads LNHDA; CDR2 reads SQIVND (reference sequence). The CDR3 is made up of 16 amino acids. CDR3 DNA: TGTGCCAGTAGTACCCTTAACAGGGGAATCGGCTATGGCTACACCTTC. This translates into CASSTLNRGIGYGYTF.

The V gene is TRBV6-5, the J gene TRBJ2-7, with unresolved D. CDR3 length: 16 residues. The V and J ends lost 0 bases and 5 bases respectively, with 17 bases between them. The germline V gene encodes CDR1 MNHEY and CDR2 SVGAGI. The CDR3 loop reads CASSYSSTSTAHEQYF. The CDR3 DNA reads as TGTGCCAGCAGTTACTCCTCCACCTCTACAGCGCACGAGCAGTACTTC.

CDR3 in DNA: TGTGCCTGGAGCGAGGACGACTTTAACTATGGCTACACCTTC. It translates to CAWSEDDFNYGYTF. V gene TRBV30 combines with J gene TRBJ1-2; D is unresolved. The germline CDR1 and CDR2 sequences are GTSNPN and SVGIG (reference sequence). The CDR3 spans 14 residues. V was shortened by 3 bases and J by 1 base, with 12 bases between the two germline ends.

Here the CDR3 DNA reads TGTGCCAGCAGCACCCGAGCGGGGGAGGGAGAGACCCAGTACTTC. Protein: CASSTRAGEGETQYF. The V and J genes are TRBV9 and TRBJ2-5, with TRBD2 matching over 8 bases. Losses at the gene ends were 4 bases for V and 4 bases for J; bases not matched to a gene: 9. The germline CDR1 and CDR2 sequences are SGDLS and YYNGEE. The CDR3 extends over 15 amino acids.

This chain links TRBV18 with TRBJ1-2; D is possibly TRBD1 (5 bases). The CDR3 has 15 residues. Germline V gene lookup returns CDR1 KGHSH and CDR2 LQKENI. The V end was cut by 4 bases, the J end by 8 bases, with 20 bases between. The CDR3 protein is CASSQPGQGIRGYTF. DNA for the CDR3: TGTGCCAGCTCACAGCCGGGCCAGGGTATCAGGGGCTACACCTTC.

The chain recombines TRBV2 with TRBJ2-2; TRBD2 agrees at 7 bases. Germline values: CDR1 SNHLY, CDR2 FYNNEI. The J segment lost 7 bases and the V segment lost 6 bases, leaving 5 bases of the junction unmatched. There are 13 residues in the CDR3. This chain's CDR3 is CASRGDYNGELFF. DNA for the CDR3: TGTGCCAGCAGGGGGGACTATAACGGGGAGCTGTTTTTT. The full variable domain, in which reference TRBV2 and TRBJ2-2 provide the parts outside the CDR3, is EPEVTQTPSHQVTQMGQEVILRCVPISNHLYFYWYRQILGQKVEFLVSFYNNEISEKSEIFDDQFSVERPDGSNFTLKIRSTKLEDSAMYFCASRGDYNGELFFGEGSRLTVL.

The rearrangement joins TRBV6-1 to TRBJ2-5; no firm D call. The J call is in doubt because the DNA end fits TRBJ2-7 better. Germline V CDR1 and CDR2: MNHNS, SASEGT. The CDR3 consists of 12 residues. Here the CDR3 reads CASRWARDEQYF. Here the CDR3 DNA reads TGTGCCAGCAGATGGGCCCGGGACGAGCAGTACTTC.

The chain joins TRBV5-6 to TRBJ2-3, with TRBD2 matching over 8 bases. CDR1 and CDR2 (germline): SGHDT, YYEEEE. CDR3 length: 17 amino acids. After removal of 0 bases from V and 0 bases from J, the junction contained 6 bases not matched to a gene. CDR3 DNA: TGTGCCAGCAGCTTGGCCCTCACTAGCGGTAGCACAGATACGCAGTATTTT. Translated: CASSLALTSGSTDTQYF.

This chain links TRBV7-3 with TRBJ2-7; D is unclear. This CDR3 has 14 residues. Germline-derived CDR1 and CDR2 are SGHTA and FQGTGA. Trimming took off 5 bases at V and 0 bases at J, with 11 bases between the two ends. CDR3 residues: CASSDPGASYEQYF. The CDR3 DNA is TGTGCCAGCAGCGACCCAGGAGCCTCCTACGAGCAGTACTTC.

The chain recombines TRBV5-6 with TRBJ1-6; D is uncertain. Trimming cost V 2 bases and J 2 bases, with 17 bases left between them. Germline V gene data show CDR1 as SGHDT and CDR2 as YYEEEE. This CDR3 is 18 amino acids long. CDR3 residues: CASSFLPQDGPYNSPLHF. The CDR3 DNA sequence: TGTGCCAGCAGCTTTCTGCCCCAGGACGGCCCCTATAATTCACCCCTCCACTTT.

CDR3 sequence reads: CASSQTAHGTEAFF. CDR3 nucleotides: TGCGCCAGCAGCCAAACCGCCCATGGGACTGAAGCTTTCTTT. The chain joins TRBV5-1 to TRBJ1-1; no clear D. This CDR3 is built from 14 residues. V lost 4 bases and J 5 bases, leaving 15 bases between the germline ends. Germline V gene sequence: CDR1 SGHRS, CDR2 YFSETQ.